The 10 T cell receptor beta chains given below trace back to one sample, sequenced in a study of T cell responses to AZD1222 COVID-19 vaccine. Assay used: immunoSEQ multiplex PCR; TCRdb lists only in-frame clones, some missing. Of some 130,000 clones listed, 75% to 90% were seen once; the top ten hold approximately 2.5%. The sample consisted of peripheral blood, taken 28 days after the second AZD1222 dose. These receptors all stem from an adult who received the AZD1222 COVID-19 vaccine.

The chain recombines TRBV12-3 or TRBV12-4 with TRBJ1-5; maybe TRBD1 (6 bases). The CDR3 contains 13 residues. V dropped 6 bases and J dropped 5 bases, with 11 bases sitting between them. The CDR3 region has the DNA TGTGCCAGCAGCTTTAACAGGGATCAGCCCCAGCATTTT. As protein: CASSFNRDQPQHF.

Written as DNA, the CDR3 is TGTGCCAGCAGCCCTGGATGGTGGGGTCAGCCCCAGCATTTT. Translation: CASSPGWWGQPQHF. The V and J genes are TRBV4-2 and TRBJ1-5; D is ambiguous. CDR3 length: 14 amino acids. CDR1 is LGHNA and CDR2 is YNFKEQ in the germline V gene. Trimming took 4 bases from V and 6 from J, leaving 13 bases between them.

The V call is TRBV11-2, the J call TRBJ2-5; 9 nucleotides agree with TRBD1. Germline CDR1 and CDR2: SGHAT and FQNNGV. The V segment lost 1 base and the J segment 5 bases; nucleotides outside the gene matches: 5. The CDR3 length is 15 residues. CDR3 amino acids: CASSLGTGVEETQYF. CDR3 in DNA: TGTGCCAGCAGCTTAGGGACAGGGGTAGAGGAGACCCAGTACTTC.

The chain is built from TRBV4-1 and TRBJ1-2; a possible D gene is TRBD1 (6 bases). The CDR3 is 14 residues long. The germline gives CDR1 MGHRA, CDR2 YSYEKL. V lost 0 bases and J 4 bases, leaving 9 bases between the germline ends. In nucleotides, the CDR3 is TGCGCCAGCAGCCAAGATCAGGGGCCCTATGGCTACACCTTC. Translation gives CASSQDQGPYGYTF.

This sequence joins TRBV7-8 and TRBJ2-5; D may match TRBD1 or TRBD2 (5 bases each). This CDR3 is built from 14 residues. Trimming removed 3 bases from V and 4 bases from J, with 12 bases in between. Germline V gives CDR1 SGHVS, CDR2 FQNEAQ. In DNA form, the CDR3 reads TGTGCCAGCAGCTTCGGGGTTGGGGCAGAGACCCAGTACTTC. It translates to CASSFGVGAETQYF.

This sequence joins TRBV5-1 and TRBJ1-1; 7 bases agree with TRBD1. The ends lost 4 bases at V and 0 bases at J; junction bases unmatched: 15. Germline V gene lookup returns CDR1 SGHRS and CDR2 YFSETQ. There are 18 residues in the CDR3. The CDR3 nucleotides read TGCGCCAGCAGCACCCAGACAGGGAGTTCTATCATGAACACTGAAGCTTTCTTT. Encoded protein: CASSTQTGSSIMNTEAFF.

The gene calls are TRBV10-3 and TRBJ1-6; D not certain. Germline CDR1 ENHRY, CDR2 SYGVKD. The CDR3 is 14 amino acids. Between the trimmed V and J ends, which lost 6 bases and 9 bases, there was a span of 15 bases. CDR3 nucleotides: TGTGCCATCAGGTCGACGGTCCTTGGTTCACCCCTCCACTTT. Its protein is CAIRSTVLGSPLHF.

V usage is TRBV10-2 and J usage is TRBJ1-6; 7 bases align to TRBD1. Germline trimming cut 6 bases from V and 3 bases from J; bases unmatched to any gene: 5. Per the germline V gene, CDR1 is WSHSY and CDR2 is SAAADI. CDR3 length equals 15 residues. Here the CDR3 DNA reads TGCGCCAGCAGCCTTAGGGACAGCTATAATTCACCCCTCCACTTT. Protein product: CASSLRDSYNSPLHF.

The CDR3 is CASSLLVANTEAFF. CDR3 bases: TGTGCCAGCAGCTTATTGGTGGCTAACACTGAAGCTTTCTTT. V gene TRBV7-9 combines with J gene TRBJ1-1; D is uncertain. Germline V gene lookup returns CDR1 SEHNR and CDR2 FQNEAQ (reference sequence). Trimming left V 2 bases short and J 2 bases short, with 9 bases between. The CDR3 is 14 residues long.

V usage is TRBV4-3 and J usage is TRBJ1-2; D remains ambiguous. The ends were cut back, 0 bases at V and 8 bases at J, with 10 bases in the middle. Per the germline V gene, CDR1 is LGHNA and CDR2 is YSLEER. The CDR3 has 13 residues. In nucleotides, the CDR3 is TGCGCCAGCAGCCAAGACAGGTGGCGGGGCTACACCTTC. Translated: CASSQDRWRGYTF.